This T cell receptor (beta chain) was identified during a study of T-cell reconstitution after alpha-beta-depleted transplantation in children. Germline V gene data show CDR1 as SQVTM and CDR2 as ANQGSEA. The CDR3 is 12 amino acids. V lost 4 bases and J 1 base, leaving 5 bases between the germline ends. Unique molecular identifiers featured in how the TCRbeta library was prepared. MiXCR, run by TCRdb on the PCR reads, gives a single entry per CDR3 protein. The sample includes around 450,000 distinct CDR3 sequences, around 46% seen only once; the top ten take under 35%. Study conclusions and caveats: The authors attributed T-cell counts and diversity one year after transplant mostly to newly produced T cells.

Notes on this clonotype: Antigen unknown.

This rearrangement joins TRBV29-1 to TRBJ1-5; TRBD1 might be the D (5 bases). The sequence derives from a girl aged 2 to 10 with aplastic anemia, due to receive a stem cell transplant. The sequencing used PBMCs, collected before TCRalphabeta/CD19-depleted stem cell transplant. The CDR3, as DNA: TGCAGCGTTGGGGACAGCAATCAGCCCCAGCATTTT. It specifies CSVGDSNQPQHF.